This T cell receptor (beta chain) was found in a study of T cells in Graves' hyperthyroidism and ophthalmopathy. This clonotype occurred many times. Amplified TCR beta CDR3 regions came from RNA transcripts. When the TCR CDR3 underwent first-round RT-PCR, the HTBI primer set was used. A single record per CDR3 protein comes from TCRdb applying MiXCR to the multiplex PCR reads. The table lists hundreds of thousands of distinct CDR3 sequences, 15% to 20% of them singletons, with about 4% in the top ten. Germline V gene lookup returns CDR1 MGHRA and CDR2 YSYEKL. CDR3 length equals 18 residues. V dropped 1 base and J dropped 0; count of bases not matched to a gene: 9.

Sequenced sample: blood. The source is a woman between 18 and 29 years old with Graves' hyperthyroidism. The chain recombines TRBV4-1 with TRBJ1-5; 7 nucleotides line up with TRBD1. The CDR3: CASSQAPGQIYSNQPQHF. The CDR3 DNA is TGCGCCAGCAGCCAAGCCCCGGGACAGATCTATAGCAATCAGCCCCAGCATTTT.